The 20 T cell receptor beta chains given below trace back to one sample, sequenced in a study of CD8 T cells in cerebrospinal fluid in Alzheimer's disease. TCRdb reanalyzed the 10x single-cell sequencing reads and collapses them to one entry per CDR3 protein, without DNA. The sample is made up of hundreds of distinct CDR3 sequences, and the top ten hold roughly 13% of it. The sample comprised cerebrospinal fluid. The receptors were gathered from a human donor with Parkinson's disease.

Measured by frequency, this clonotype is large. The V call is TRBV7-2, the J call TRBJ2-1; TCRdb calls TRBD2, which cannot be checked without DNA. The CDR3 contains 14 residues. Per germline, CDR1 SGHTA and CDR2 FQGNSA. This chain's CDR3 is CASSLELAGGLGFF. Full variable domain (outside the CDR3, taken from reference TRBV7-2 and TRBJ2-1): GAGVSQSPSNKVTEKGKDVELRCDPISGHTALYWYRQSLGQGLEFLIYFQGNSAPDKSGLPSDRFSAERTGGSVSTLTIQRTQQEDSAVYLCASSLELAGGLGFFGPGTRLTVL.

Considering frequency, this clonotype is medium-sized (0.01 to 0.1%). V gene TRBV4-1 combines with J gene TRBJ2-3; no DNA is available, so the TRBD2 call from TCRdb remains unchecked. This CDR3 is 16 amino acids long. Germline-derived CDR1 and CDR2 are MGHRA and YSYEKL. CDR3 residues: CASSQDLSLAGDTQYF.

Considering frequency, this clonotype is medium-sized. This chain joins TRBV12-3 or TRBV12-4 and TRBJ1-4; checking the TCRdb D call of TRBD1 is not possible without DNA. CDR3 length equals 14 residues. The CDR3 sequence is CASSTAGYNRKLFF.

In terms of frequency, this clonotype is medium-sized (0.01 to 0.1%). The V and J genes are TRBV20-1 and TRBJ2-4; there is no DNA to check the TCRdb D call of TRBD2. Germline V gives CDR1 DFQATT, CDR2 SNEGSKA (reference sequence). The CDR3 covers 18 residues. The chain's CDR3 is CSARDRDSSARAKNIQYF.

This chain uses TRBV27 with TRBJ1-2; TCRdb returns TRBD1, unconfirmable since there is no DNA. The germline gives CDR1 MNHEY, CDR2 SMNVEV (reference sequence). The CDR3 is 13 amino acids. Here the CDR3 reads CASRGTANYGYTF.

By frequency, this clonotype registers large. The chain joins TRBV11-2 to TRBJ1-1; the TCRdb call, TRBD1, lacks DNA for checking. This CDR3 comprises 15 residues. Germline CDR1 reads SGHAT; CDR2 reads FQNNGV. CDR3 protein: CASSLHSGSGTEAFF.

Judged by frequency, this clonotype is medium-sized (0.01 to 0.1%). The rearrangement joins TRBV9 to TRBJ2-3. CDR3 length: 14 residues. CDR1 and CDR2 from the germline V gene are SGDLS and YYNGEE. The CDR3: CASNGKMSTDTQYF.

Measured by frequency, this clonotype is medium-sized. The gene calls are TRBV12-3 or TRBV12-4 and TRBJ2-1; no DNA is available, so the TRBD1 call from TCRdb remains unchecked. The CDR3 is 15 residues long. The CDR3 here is CASSSRGGTYNEQFF.

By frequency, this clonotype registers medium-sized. This chain's CDR3 is CAWSGGLSSYEQYF. The V and J genes are TRBV30 and TRBJ2-7; with no DNA, the TCRdb D assignment of TRBD2 cannot be verified. CDR3 length: 14 residues. Germline-derived CDR1 and CDR2 are GTSNPN and SVGIG (reference sequence). Based on the CDR3 plus reference TRBV30 and TRBJ2-7, the full variable domain is SQTIHQWPATLVQPVGSPLSLECTVEGTSNPNLYWYRQAAGRGLQLLFYSVGIGQISSEVPQNLSASRPQDRQFILSSKKLLLSDSGFYLCAWSGGLSSYEQYFGPGTRLTVT.

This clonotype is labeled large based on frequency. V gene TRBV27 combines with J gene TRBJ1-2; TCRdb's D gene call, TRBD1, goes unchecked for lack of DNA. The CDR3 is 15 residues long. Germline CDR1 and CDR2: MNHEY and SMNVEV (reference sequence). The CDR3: CASSYSDRIGYGYTF.

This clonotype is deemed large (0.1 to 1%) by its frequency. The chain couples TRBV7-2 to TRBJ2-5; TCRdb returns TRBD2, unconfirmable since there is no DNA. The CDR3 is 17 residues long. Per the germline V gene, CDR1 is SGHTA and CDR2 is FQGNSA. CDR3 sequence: CASSPMLAGGPGETQYF.

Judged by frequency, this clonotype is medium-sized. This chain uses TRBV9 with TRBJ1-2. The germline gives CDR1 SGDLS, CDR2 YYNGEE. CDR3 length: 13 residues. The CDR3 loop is CASSVVQGGGYTF.

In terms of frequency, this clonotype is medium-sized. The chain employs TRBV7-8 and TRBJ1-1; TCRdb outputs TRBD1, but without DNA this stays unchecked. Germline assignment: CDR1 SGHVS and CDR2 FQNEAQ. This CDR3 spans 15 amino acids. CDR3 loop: CASSLVQTGTREAFF.

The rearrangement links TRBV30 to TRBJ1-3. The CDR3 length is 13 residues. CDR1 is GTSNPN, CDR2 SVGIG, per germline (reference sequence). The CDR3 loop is CAWSWTAGNTIYF.

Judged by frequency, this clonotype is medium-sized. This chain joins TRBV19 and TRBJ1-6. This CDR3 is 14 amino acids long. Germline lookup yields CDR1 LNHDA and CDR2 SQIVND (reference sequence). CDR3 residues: CASSIGLSSSPLHF.

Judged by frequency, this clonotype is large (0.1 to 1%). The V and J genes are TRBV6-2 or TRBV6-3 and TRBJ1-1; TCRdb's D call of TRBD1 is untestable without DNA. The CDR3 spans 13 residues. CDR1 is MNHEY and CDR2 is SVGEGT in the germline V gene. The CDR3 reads CASNVQGSTEAFF.

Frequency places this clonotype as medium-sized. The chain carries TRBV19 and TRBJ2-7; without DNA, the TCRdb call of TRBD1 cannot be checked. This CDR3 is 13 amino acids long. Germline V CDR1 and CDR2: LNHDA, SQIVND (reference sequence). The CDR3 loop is CASSIRGQDEQYF. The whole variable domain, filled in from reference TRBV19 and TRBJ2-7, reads DGGITQSPKYLFRKEGQNVTLSCEQNLNHDAMYWYRQDPGQGLRLIYYSQIVNDFQKGDIAEGYSVSREKKESFPLTVTSAQKNPTAFYLCASSIRGQDEQYFGPGTRLTVT.

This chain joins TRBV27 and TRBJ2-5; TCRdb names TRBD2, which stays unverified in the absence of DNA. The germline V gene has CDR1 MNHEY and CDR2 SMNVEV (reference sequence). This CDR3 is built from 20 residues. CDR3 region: CASSLSGVGQGGFSRETQYF.

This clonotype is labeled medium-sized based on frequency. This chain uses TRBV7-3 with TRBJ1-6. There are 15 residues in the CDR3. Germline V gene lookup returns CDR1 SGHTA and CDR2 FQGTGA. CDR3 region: CASSLTGRTHSPLHF.

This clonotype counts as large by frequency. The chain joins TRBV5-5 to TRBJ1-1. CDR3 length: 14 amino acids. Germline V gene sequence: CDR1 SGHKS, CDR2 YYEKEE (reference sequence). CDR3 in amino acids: CASSFPFRETEAFF. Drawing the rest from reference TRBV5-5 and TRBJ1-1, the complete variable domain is DAGVTQSPTHLIKTRGQQVTLRCSPISGHKSVSWYQQVLGQGPQFIFQYYEKEERGRGNFPDRFSARQFPNYSSELNVNALLLGDSALYLCASSFPFRETEAFFGQGTRLTVV.